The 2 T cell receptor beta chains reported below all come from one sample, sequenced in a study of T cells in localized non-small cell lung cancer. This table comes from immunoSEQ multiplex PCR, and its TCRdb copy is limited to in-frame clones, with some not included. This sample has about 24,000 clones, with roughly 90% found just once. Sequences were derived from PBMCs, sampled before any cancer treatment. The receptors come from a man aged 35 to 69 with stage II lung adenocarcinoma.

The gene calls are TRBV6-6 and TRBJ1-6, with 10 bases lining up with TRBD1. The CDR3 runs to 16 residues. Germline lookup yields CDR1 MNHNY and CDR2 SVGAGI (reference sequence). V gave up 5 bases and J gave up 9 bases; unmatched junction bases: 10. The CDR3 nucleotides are TGTGCCAGCAGTCGAATGACAGGGGGCACGGGTTCACCCCTCCACTTT. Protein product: CASSRMTGGTGSPLHF.

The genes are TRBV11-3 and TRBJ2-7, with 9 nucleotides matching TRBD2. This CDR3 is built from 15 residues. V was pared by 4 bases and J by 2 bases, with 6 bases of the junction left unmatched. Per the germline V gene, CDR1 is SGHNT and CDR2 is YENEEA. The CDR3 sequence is CASSSAGGPTYEQYF. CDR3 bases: TGTGCCAGCAGCTCAGCGGGAGGCCCCACCTACGAGCAGTACTTC.